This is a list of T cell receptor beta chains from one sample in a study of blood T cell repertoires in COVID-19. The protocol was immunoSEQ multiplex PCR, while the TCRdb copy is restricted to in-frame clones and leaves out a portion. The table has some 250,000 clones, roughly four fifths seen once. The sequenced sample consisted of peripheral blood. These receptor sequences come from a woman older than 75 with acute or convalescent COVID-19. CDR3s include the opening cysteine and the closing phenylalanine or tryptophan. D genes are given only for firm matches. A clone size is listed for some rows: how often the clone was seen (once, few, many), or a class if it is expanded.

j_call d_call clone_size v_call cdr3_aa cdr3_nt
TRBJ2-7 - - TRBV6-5 CASTKGSGSYEQYF TGTGCCAGCACCAAGGGTAGCGGCTCCTACGAGCAGTACTTC
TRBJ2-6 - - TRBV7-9 CASSLAGTNGANVLTF TGTGCCAGCAGCTTAGCAGGAACTAATGGGGCCAACGTCCTGACTTTC
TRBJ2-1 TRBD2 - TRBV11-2 CASSRRLAGNYNEQFF TGTGCCAGCAGCAGGCGACTAGCGGGGAACTACAATGAGCAGTTCTTC
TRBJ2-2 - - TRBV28 CASSPSGVYPGELFF TGTGCCAGCAGTCCATCAGGGGTATATCCCGGGGAGCTGTTTTTT
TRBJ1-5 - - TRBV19 CASSPQGSNQPQHF TGTGCCAGTAGTCCCCAGGGGAGCAATCAGCCCCAGCATTTT
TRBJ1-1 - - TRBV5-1 CASSGIDRRPEAFF TGCGCCAGCAGCGGGATCGACAGGCGTCCTGAAGCTTTCTTT
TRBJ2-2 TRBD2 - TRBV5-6 CASSLVPGGMFF TGTGCCAGCAGCTTGGTCCCGGGGGGGATGTTTTTT
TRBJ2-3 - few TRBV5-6 CASSRGAEDTQYF TGTGCCAGCAGCCGGGGGGCGGAGGATACGCAGTATTTT
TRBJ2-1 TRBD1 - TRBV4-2 CASSSPGTGGPNEQFF TGTGCCAGCAGCAGCCCCGGGACAGGGGGCCCCAATGAGCAGTTCTTC
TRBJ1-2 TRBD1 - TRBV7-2 CASSSRPGQGLRGYTF TGTGCCAGCAGCTCTCGTCCGGGACAGGGGCTTCGTGGCTACACCTTC
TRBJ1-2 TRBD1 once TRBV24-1 CATSDADGSGGIHGYTF TGTGCCACCAGTGATGCAGACGGGTCAGGGGGAATTCATGGCTACACCTTC
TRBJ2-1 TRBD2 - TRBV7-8 CASSWGAERGFYNEQFF TGTGCCAGCAGCTGGGGAGCAGAGCGGGGGTTCTACAATGAGCAGTTCTTC
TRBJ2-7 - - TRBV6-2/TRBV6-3 CASSRTLQGGHEQYF TGTGCCAGCAGTCGAACCCTACAGGGTGGACACGAGCAGTACTTC
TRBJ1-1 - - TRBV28 CASSLGTNRNTEAFF TGTGCCAGCAGTTTGGGGACAAATCGGAACACTGAAGCTTTCTTT
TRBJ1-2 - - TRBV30 CAWVGTQRNYGYTF TGTGCCTGGGTCGGGACACAAAGAAACTATGGCTACACCTTC
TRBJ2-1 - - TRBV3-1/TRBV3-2 CASSRLTSGPLNEQFF TGTGCCAGCAGCCGACTGACTAGTGGGCCTCTGAATGAGCAGTTCTTC
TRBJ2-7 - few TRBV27 CASSPRGRVGSEQYF TGTGCCAGCAGTCCAAGGGGAAGGGTAGGAAGCGAGCAGTACTTC
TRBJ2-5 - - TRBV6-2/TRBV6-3 CASSYSRVRETQYF TGTGCCAGCAGTTACTCGAGGGTTCGAGAGACCCAGTACTTC
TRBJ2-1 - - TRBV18 CASSQGGSYNEQFF TGTGCCAGCTCACAGGGGGGGTCCTACAATGAGCAGTTCTTC
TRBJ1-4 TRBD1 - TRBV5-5 CASSLTGVLEKLFF TGTGCCAGCAGCTTGACAGGGGTTCTAGAAAAACTGTTTTTT
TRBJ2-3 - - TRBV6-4 CASRGAGDTQYF TGTGCCAGCAGGGGCGCAGGTGATACGCAGTATTTT
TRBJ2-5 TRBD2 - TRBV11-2 CASSLRAAGGRETQYF TGTGCCAGCAGCTTACGGGCAGCGGGGGGGCGAGAGACCCAGTACTTC
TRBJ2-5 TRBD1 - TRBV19 CASSRNEGGETQYF TGTGCCAGTAGTCGGAACGAAGGGGGCGAGACCCAGTACTTC
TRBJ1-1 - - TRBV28 CASSSPGLGGGRTEAFF TGTGCCAGCAGTTCCCCGGGCCTAGGAGGCGGTCGCACTGAAGCTTTCTTT
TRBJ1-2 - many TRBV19 CASSMSPEEGTGGYTF TGTGCCAGTAGTATGTCCCCCGAGGAGGGAACAGGTGGCTACACCTTC
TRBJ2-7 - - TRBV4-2 CASSQGAVSSYEQYF TGTGCCAGCAGCCAAGGAGCCGTTAGCTCCTATGAGCAGTACTTC
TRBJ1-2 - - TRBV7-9 CASSLATRDAGYTF TGTGCCAGCAGCTTAGCAACCAGGGATGCTGGCTACACCTTC
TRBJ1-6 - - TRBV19 CASSIGTPSSPLHF TGTGCCAGTAGTATTGGGACACCTTCTTCACCCCTCCACTTT
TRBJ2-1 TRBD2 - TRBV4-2 CASSQEPGGRGEQFF TGTGCCAGCAGCCAAGAACCGGGGGGGCGGGGTGAGCAGTTCTTC
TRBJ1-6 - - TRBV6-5 CASNAGWGGSPLHF TGTGCCAGCAACGCAGGGTGGGGGGGTTCACCCCTCCACTTT
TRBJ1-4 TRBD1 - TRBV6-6 CASSYVQGANEKLFF TGTGCCAGCAGTTACGTACAGGGGGCTAATGAAAAACTGTTTTTT
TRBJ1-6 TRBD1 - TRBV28 CASSWDRGSYNSPLHF TGTGCCAGCAGCTGGGACAGGGGGTCCTATAATTCACCCCTCCACTTT
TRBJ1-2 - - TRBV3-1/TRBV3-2 CASSLRSSYGYTF TGTGCCAGCAGCCTGAGGAGTAGCTATGGCTACACCTTC
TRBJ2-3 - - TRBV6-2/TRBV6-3 CASSRGGVLSDTQYF TGTGCCAGCAGTAGGGGGGGGGTCCTCTCAGATACGCAGTATTTT
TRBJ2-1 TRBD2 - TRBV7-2 CASSFTWTSGGMNEQFF TGTGCCAGCAGCTTCACCTGGACTAGCGGGGGGATGAATGAGCAGTTCTTC
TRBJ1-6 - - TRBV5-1 CASRLQGDNSPLHF TGCGCCAGCAGGTTACAGGGCGACAATTCACCCCTCCACTTT
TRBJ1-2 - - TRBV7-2 CASSAQGWVNYGYTF TGTGCCAGCAGCGCACAGGGTTGGGTTAACTATGGCTACACCTTC
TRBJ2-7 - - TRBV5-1 CASSLTGSYEQYF TGCGCCAGCAGCTTGACAGGTTCCTACGAGCAGTACTTC
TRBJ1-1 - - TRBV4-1 CASSQVQMNTEAFF TGCGCCAGCAGCCAAGTACAGATGAACACTGAAGCTTTCTTT
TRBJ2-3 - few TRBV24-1 CATSDTGYGGDTQYF TGTGCCACCAGTGATACAGGTTATGGTGGGGATACGCAGTATTTT
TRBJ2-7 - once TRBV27 CASSPDRFYEQYF TGTGCCAGCAGCCCCGACAGGTTTTACGAGCAGTACTTC
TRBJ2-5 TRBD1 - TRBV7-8 CASSQTGQGAFQETQYF TGTGCCAGCAGCCAGACAGGGCAGGGAGCGTTCCAAGAGACCCAGTACTTC
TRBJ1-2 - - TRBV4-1 CASSQAEAYGYTF TGCGCCAGCAGCCAAGCCGAGGCTTATGGCTACACCTTC
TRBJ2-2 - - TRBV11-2 CASSQYSGYTGELFF TGTGCCAGCAGCCAATACTCAGGGTACACCGGGGAGCTGTTTTTT
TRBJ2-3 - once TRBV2 CASSDRGIRDTQYF TGTGCCAGCAGTGATCGGGGTATTCGAGATACGCAGTATTTT
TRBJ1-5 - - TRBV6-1 CASSELASSQPQHF TGTGCCAGCAGTGAACTGGCTTCTTCACAGCCCCAGCATTTT
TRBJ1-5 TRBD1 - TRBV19 CASSVTGTGIGQPQHF TGTGCCAGTAGTGTCACCGGGACAGGGATCGGGCAGCCCCAGCATTTT
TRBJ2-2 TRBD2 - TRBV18 CASSPQTSGGNTGELFF TGTGCCAGCTCACCACAGACTAGCGGGGGCAACACCGGGGAGCTGTTTTTT
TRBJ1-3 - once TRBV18 CASSPAMAGNTIYF TGTGCCAGCTCACCTGCTATGGCTGGAAACACCATATATTTT